The 28 T cell receptor beta chains below were found in one sample sequenced in a study of blood T cell repertoires in COVID-19. Clones were read by immunoSEQ multiplex PCR, and TCRdb kept only the in-frame ones, dropping some. Here the sample spans about 250,000 clones, around 84% being singletons. Input material: PBMCs or T cells enriched from blood (not recorded which). Source of these receptors: a woman aged 45-65 years who had recovered from COVID-19.

The chain joins TRBV24-1 to TRBJ2-3, with 10 nucleotides matching TRBD2. The length of the CDR3 is 16 residues. Per germline, CDR1 KGHDR and CDR2 SFDVKD. J was trimmed by 3 bases and V by 3 bases; bases with no gene match: 5. CDR3 DNA sequence: TGTGCCACCAGTGATCCCGGGACTAGCGCGACAGATACGCAGTATTTT. Its protein product is CATSDPGTSATDTQYF.

This clone was seen once. The J gene is TRBJ2-6, the V gene TRBV19, with unresolved D. Germline CDR1 is LNHDA and CDR2 is SQIVND (reference sequence). This CDR3 spans 18 amino acids. V gave up 1 base and J gave up 4 bases, with 17 bases separating them. The CDR3 DNA reads TGTGCCAGTAGTATAGGTTTTGAGGCGAGGCGGGGGGCCAACGTCCTGACTTTC. This gives the protein CASSIGFEARRGANVLTF. Full variable domain (rest looked up from reference TRBV19 and TRBJ2-6): DGGITQSPKYLFRKEGQNVTLSCEQNLNHDAMYWYRQDPGQGLRLIYYSQIVNDFQKGDIAEGYSVSREKKESFPLTVTSAQKNPTAFYLCASSIGFEARRGANVLTFGAGSRLTVL.

This clone has only one observation. The J gene is TRBJ1-2, the V gene TRBV7-6; 9 positions agree with TRBD1. CDR1 is SGHVS, CDR2 FNYEAQ, per germline. The CDR3 length is 14 residues. V shed 2 bases, J shed 8 bases, and the junction held 6 bases outside the gene matches. This CDR3 is CASSLTGQGNGYTF. Here the CDR3 DNA reads TGTGCCAGCAGCTTAACGGGACAGGGAAACGGCTACACCTTC. Filled out from reference TRBV7-6 and TRBJ1-2, the complete variable domain reads GAGVSQSPRYKVTKRGQDVALRCDPISGHVSLYWYRQALGQGPEFLTYFNYEAQQDKSGLPNDRFSAERPEGSISTLTIQRTEQRDSAMYRCASSLTGQGNGYTFGSGTRLTVV.

The V call is TRBV4-1, the J call TRBJ2-5; 10 bases agree with TRBD1. Looked up from germline, CDR1 is MGHRA and CDR2 is YSYEKL. The CDR3 has 13 amino acids. The V segment lost 4 bases and the J segment 4 bases; nucleotides outside the gene matches: 0. CDR3 DNA: TGCGCCAGCAGCCGGACAGGGGGAGAGACCCAGTACTTC. Amino acids: CASSRTGGETQYF.

The CDR3 reads CASSQKGGGLSYNEQFF. Written as DNA, the CDR3 is TGTGCCAGCAGCCAAAAGGGCGGCGGGCTCTCCTACAATGAGCAGTTCTTC. V usage is TRBV27 and J usage is TRBJ2-1; possibly TRBD2 for D (5 bases). Germline CDR1 and CDR2: MNHEY and SMNVEV (reference sequence). V lost 6 bases to trimming and J lost 0 bases, with 18 bases between them. This CDR3 region has 17 residues.

This clone came up a few times. V gene TRBV28 combines with J gene TRBJ2-7; 12 bases map to TRBD1. This CDR3 region has 16 residues. The junction had 11 bases not matched to a gene; V was cut back by 8 bases and J by 3 bases. Germline V gives CDR1 MDHEN, CDR2 SYDVKM. The CDR3 nucleotides are TGTGCCAGCGGGGGACAGGGGGCGCATTTAAACTACGAGCAGTACTTC. Amino acid sequence: CASGGQGAHLNYEQYF.

The chain has TRBV5-1 and TRBJ1-1; 7 bases fit TRBD1. CDR3 size: 15 residues. Looked up from germline, CDR1 is SGHRS and CDR2 is YFSETQ. The ends lost 4 bases at V and 4 bases at J; junction bases unmatched: 10. The CDR3 nucleotides read TGCGCCAGCAGCCGATCTCAGGGGGGAGTCACTGAAGCTTTCTTT. Amino acid sequence: CASSRSQGGVTEAFF. The whole variable domain, filled in from reference TRBV5-1 and TRBJ1-1, reads KAGVTQTPRYLIKTRGQQVTLSCSPISGHRSVSWYQQTPGQGLQFLFEYFSETQRNKGNFPGRFSGRQFSNSRSEMNVSTLELGDSALYLCASSRSQGGVTEAFFGQGTRLTVV.

V and J are TRBV4-2 and TRBJ2-1; weak D call: TRBD2 (6 bases). The CDR3 runs to 15 residues. V was cut by 0 bases and J by 5 bases, with 11 bases left in between. CDR1 and CDR2 (germline): LGHNA, YNFKEQ. As DNA, the CDR3 is TGTGCCAGCAGCCAAGACGGGACTTCGAACAATGAGCAGTTCTTC. Amino acid sequence: CASSQDGTSNNEQFF.

V gene TRBV3-1 (or the pseudogene TRBV3-2) combines with J gene TRBJ2-3; 8 positions agree with TRBD2. Germline CDR1 reads LGHDT; CDR2 reads YNNKEL (reference sequence). The CDR3 spans 19 residues. The V and J ends lost 0 bases and 1 base, in that order; junction bases with no gene match: 12. The chain's CDR3 is CASSQDWGGRFQGTDTQYF. CDR3 coding DNA: TGTGCCAGCAGCCAAGATTGGGGCGGGAGGTTTCAGGGCACAGATACGCAGTATTTT.

This sequence joins TRBV6-5 and TRBJ2-7; 8 bases align to TRBD1. The CDR3 covers 15 residues. CDR1 and CDR2 from the germline V gene are MNHEY and SVGAGI. Trimming at V came to 4 bases and at J to 1 base, leaving 6 bases not matched to a gene. CDR3 amino acids: CASSLTGAVSYEQYF. The CDR3 bases are TGTGCCAGCAGTTTGACAGGGGCGGTGTCCTACGAGCAGTACTTC.

The chain employs TRBV19 and TRBJ2-4; weak D call: TRBD2 (6 bases). This CDR3 has 12 residues. V was cut by 6 bases and J by 10 bases, with 13 bases left in between. From germline, CDR1 is LNHDA and CDR2 SQIVND (reference sequence). The CDR3 region is CASSPLGGIQYF. CDR3 nucleotides: TGTGCCAGTAGCCCCCTGGGGGGTATTCAGTACTTC.

Notes on this clone: Within the sample, other DNA sequences also encode this same CDR3. The chain employs TRBV6-6 and TRBJ2-3; a weak D match, TRBD2 (6 bases). The germline V and J ends were trimmed by 6 bases and 0 bases, with 7 bases remaining between them. The CDR3 loop spans 13 amino acids. The germline V gene has CDR1 MNHNY and CDR2 SVGAGI (reference sequence). CDR3: CASRAGSTDTQYF. In DNA, the CDR3 is TGTGCCAGCAGAGCGGGTAGCACAGATACGCAGTATTTT.

The chain carries TRBV19 and TRBJ1-1; 9 bases are shared with TRBD1. The germline CDR1 and CDR2 sequences are LNHDA and SQIVND (reference sequence). The CDR3 is 15 residues long. V gave up 2 bases and J gave up 1 base; unmatched junction bases: 2. CDR3 coding DNA: TGTGCCAGTAGTATAACAGGGGGCAGGAACACTGAAGCTTTCTTT. Translation gives CASSITGGRNTEAFF.

The CDR3 bases are TGTGCCAGCAGTTTGGTCGGTTCGAAAGAGCAGTACTTC. Its translation is CASSLVGSKEQYF. The chain uses TRBV28 and TRBJ2-7, with D hard to call. CDR1 and CDR2 (germline): MDHEN, SYDVKM. The CDR3 runs 13 residues. V gave up 3 bases and J gave up 7 bases, with 13 bases separating them.

The chain joins TRBV6-4 to TRBJ2-1, with TRBD2 matching 8 bases. Trimming at V came to 4 bases and at J to 15 bases, leaving 8 bases not matched to a gene. CDR1 is MRHNA, CDR2 SNTAGT, per germline. The CDR3 runs to 12 residues. CDR3 nucleotides: TGTGCCAGCAGTGGGGACGGGAGGGTTGTGTTCTTC. This encodes CASSGDGRVVFF.

The chain is built from TRBV7-9 and TRBJ1-2; D possibly corresponds to TRBD1 (6 bases). CDR3 length: 12 amino acids. CDR1 SEHNR and CDR2 FQNEAQ come from the germline V gene (reference sequence). Trimming cost V 5 bases and J 7 bases, with 11 bases left between them. The CDR3 sequence: CASSITGFGYTF. The DNA for the CDR3 is TGTGCCAGCAGCATAACAGGGTTTGGCTACACCTTC.

V usage is TRBV18 and J usage is TRBJ2-2; 9 nucleotides match TRBD1. CDR3 size: 16 residues. V lost 1 base and J lost 5; bases outside the gene matches: 5. CDR1 and CDR2 from the germline V gene are KGHSH and LQKENI. The CDR3 reads CASSPRAGQGTGELFF. CDR3 nucleotide sequence: TGTGCCAGCTCACCACGAGCGGGACAGGGTACCGGGGAGCTGTTTTTT.

The V gene is TRBV7-9, the J gene TRBJ1-3; no clear D. The CDR3 runs 12 residues. Germline CDR1 is SEHNR and CDR2 is FQNEAQ (reference sequence). V lost 4 bases, J lost 4 bases, and 5 bases lay in between. CDR3 loop: CASSYTGNTIYF. The DNA for the CDR3 is TGTGCCAGCAGCTACACAGGAAACACCATATATTTT. Variable domain in full (rest from reference TRBV7-9 and TRBJ1-3): DTGVSQNPRHKITKRGQNVTFRCDPISEHNRLYWYRQTLGQGPEFLTYFQNEAQLEKSRLLSDRFSAERPKGSFSTLEIQRTEQGDSAMYLCASSYTGNTIYFGEGSWLTVV.

The chain employs TRBV28 and TRBJ1-1, with TRBD1 matching over 9 bases. The CDR3 contains 14 residues. Germline assignment: CDR1 MDHEN and CDR2 SYDVKM. Trimming at V came to 5 bases and at J to 4 bases, leaving 5 bases not matched to a gene. CDR3 amino acids: CASSGGQGGTEAFF. Written as DNA, the CDR3 is TGTGCCAGCAGTGGGGGACAGGGTGGCACTGAAGCTTTCTTT.

V usage is TRBV9 and J usage is TRBJ1-1, with a possible D match to TRBD1 (6 bases). The CDR3 runs to 15 residues. In germline, CDR1 is SGDLS, CDR2 YYNGEE. V dropped 3 bases and J dropped 1 base, with 13 bases sitting between them. The CDR3 loop is CASSEQGLGNTEAFF. The CDR3 DNA is TGTGCCAGCAGCGAGCAGGGGTTGGGGAACACTGAAGCTTTCTTT.

The chain uses TRBV9 and TRBJ2-2; 9 bases line up with TRBD2. The germline V gene has CDR1 SGDLS and CDR2 YYNGEE. The CDR3 length is 15 residues. J was trimmed by 4 bases and V by 0 bases; bases with no gene match: 1. CDR3 amino acids: CASSVGGRVTGELFF. The CDR3 DNA is TGTGCCAGCAGCGTAGGCGGGAGGGTCACCGGGGAGCTGTTTTTT.

This clone was recorded once. This chain uses TRBV5-1 with TRBJ2-7; D is perhaps TRBD1 (6 bases). CDR3 length equals 12 residues. V was pared by 2 bases and J by 6 bases, with 9 bases between. Per the germline V gene, CDR1 is SGHRS and CDR2 is YFSETQ. In nucleotides, the CDR3 is TGCGCCAGCAGCTTTGGACAGCTCGAGCAGTACTTC. It codes for CASSFGQLEQYF.

This clone appeared once. This chain joins TRBV29-1 and TRBJ1-3; 7 bases match TRBD1. Trimming at V came to 1 base and at J to 2 bases, leaving 8 bases not matched to a gene. There are 16 residues in the CDR3. Looked up from germline, CDR1 is SQVTM and CDR2 is ANQGSEA. The CDR3: CSVEGGEQGAGNTIYF. For the CDR3, the DNA is TGCAGCGTTGAAGGAGGGGAGCAGGGGGCTGGAAACACCATATATTTT.

This clone has more than one count but fewer than ten. The chain couples TRBV14 to TRBJ1-5; tentatively, D is TRBD1 (6 bases). The CDR3 totals 15 residues. The V gene lost 6 bases and the J gene lost 1 base, with 13 bases spanning the gap. Looked up from germline, CDR1 is SGHDN and CDR2 is FVKESK. CDR3 sequence (DNA): TGTGCCAGCAGTCCAGGGGCTGGGAGCAATCAGCCCCAGCATTTT. Protein: CASSPGAGSNQPQHF.

This chain joins TRBV4-1 and TRBJ2-7; TRBD2 matches 9 bases. Germline CDR1 and CDR2: MGHRA and YSYEKL. The CDR3 covers 15 residues. With 5 bases clipped from V and 6 bases from J, the junction kept 11 bases outside the gene matches. CDR3 nucleotides: TGCGCCAGCAGCTCTAGCGGGATACCGTTAGGCGAGCAGTACTTC. Translated, it gives CASSSSGIPLGEQYF.

The CDR3 is CASSFGETSGNTIYF. DNA of the CDR3: TGTGCCAGCTCCTTTGGGGAGACGTCTGGAAACACCATATATTTT. The V and J genes are TRBV18 and TRBJ1-3, with D uncertain. The CDR3 length is 15 residues. The germline V gene encodes CDR1 KGHSH and CDR2 LQKENI. V was cut by 6 bases and J by 1 base, with 13 bases left in between.

The rearrangement uses TRBV7-9 and TRBJ2-7; the match to TRBD1 covers 8 bases. J was trimmed by 4 bases and V by 5 bases; bases with no gene match: 10. The CDR3 totals 15 residues. CDR1 is SEHNR, CDR2 FQNEAQ, per germline (reference sequence). This CDR3 is CASSRQGPGSYEQYF. The CDR3 DNA is TGTGCCAGCAGCAGACAGGGGCCAGGTTCGTACGAGCAGTACTTC.

V usage is TRBV2 and J usage is TRBJ2-7; D gene ambiguous. Germline lookup yields CDR1 SNHLY and CDR2 FYNNEI. CDR3 length: 14 amino acids. With 4 bases removed from V and 3 bases from J, the gap between germline ends came to 13 bases. CDR3 coding DNA: TGTGCCAGCAGTGCCGCCACGACTGGCTACGAGCAGTACTTC. It specifies CASSAATTGYEQYF.